This record covers a single T cell receptor beta chain. The entry originates in a study of blood T cell repertoires in COVID-19. The wider study: Material from acute and convalescent COVID-19 was sourced from the United States, Italy and Spain. Nucleic acid was either cDNA or gDNA, and it came from T cells, B-cell-depleted T cells, or PBMCs.

This CDR3 contains 16 residues. Germline V lookup: CDR1 LNHDA, CDR2 SQIVND (reference sequence). J gave up 7 bases and V 3 bases, and 7 bases lay outside the gene matches. Original handling: Using reference gene primer amplification, nucleated cell counts were estimated. Profiled with immunoSEQ multiplex PCR; TCRdb holds only in-frame clones, not every one. For V, J and clone size, that table is used; D and trimming come from the DNA. The data show roughly 86,000 clones, approximately 80% seen once. V is TRBV19 and J is TRBJ2-1, with 12 bases identical to TRBD2. The origin of this receptor is a woman in her sixties or seventies with acute or convalescent COVID-19. Sequenced: peripheral blood. The CDR3 loop is CASSILASGGGNEQFF. The CDR3 DNA follows: TGTGCCAGTAGTATCTTGGCTAGCGGGGGGGGAAATGAGCAGTTCTTC. The whole variable domain, remainder taken from reference TRBV19 and TRBJ2-1, is DGGITQSPKYLFRKEGQNVTLSCEQNLNHDAMYWYRQDPGQGLRLIYYSQIVNDFQKGDIAEGYSVSREKKESFPLTVTSAQKNPTAFYLCASSILASGGGNEQFFGPGTRLTVL.